Described below is a single T cell receptor (beta chain) sequence and its context. Its target is not known. Sequencing of TCR beta, carried out with a high-throughput approach, was applied to CD8+ and CD4+ T cells from the blood. TEMRA cells were FACS-enriched, while CD8+ and CD4+ T cells were negatively isolated. It was with random hexamers that about 0.45 to 1 ug RNA was reverse transcribed. The TCR beta CDR3 was amplified by immunoSEQ multiplex PCR across 54 Vbeta, 13 Jbeta. TCRdb redid the calling of the immunoSEQ multiplex PCR reads with MiXCR, one entry per CDR3 protein. The sample includes over 130,000 distinct CDR3 sequences, 85% to 95% of them seen just once. V was pared by 8 bases and J by 3 bases, with 13 bases between. Per germline, CDR1 SQVTM and CDR2 ANQGSEA. This CDR3 is built from 13 residues. The data originate from a study of CD8 T cells in Susac syndrome. Study results and limitations: TCR sequencing and HLA analysis covered a relatively small number of individuals.

The chain joins TRBV29-1 to TRBJ1-4, with a tentative D call TRBD1 (6 bases). The sample was CD4+ T cells from PBMCs. This receptor was obtained from a human donor with multiple sclerosis. As DNA, the CDR3 is TGCAGCATCATCCGGACAGCTAATGAAAAACTGTTTTTT. Translated, it gives CSIIRTANEKLFF.